This TCR beta chain is from a study of OX40 agonist ivuxolimab in advanced cancers. The overall study: At 65% to 85% male, the cohort had a mean age of 60 years, ranging from 23 to 79.

Notes on the study in general: Mean expanded clone counts were higher in CD8+ than CD4+ T cells.

Sequencing used immunoSEQ multiplex PCR; TCRdb keeps in-frame clones, though not all of them. The data hold around 68,000 clones, with 80% to 95% observed a single time. Details on this clone: The antigen is unknown.

V shed 5 bases and J shed 6 bases, with 15 bases lying between them. The V gene's germline CDR1 is MDHEN and CDR2 SYDVKM. This CDR3 contains 14 residues. This chain uses TRBV28 with TRBJ2-3; D uncertain. This clonotype was obtained from an adult with an advanced solid tumor such as melanoma, head and neck, liver or kidney cancer. The starting material was CD4+ or CD8+ T cells sorted from blood, obtained in a trial of the OX40 agonist ivuxolimab. The CDR3: CASSPSSTGDTQYF. CDR3 DNA: TGTGCCAGCAGTCCTTCCTCCACCGGGGATACGCAGTATTTT.